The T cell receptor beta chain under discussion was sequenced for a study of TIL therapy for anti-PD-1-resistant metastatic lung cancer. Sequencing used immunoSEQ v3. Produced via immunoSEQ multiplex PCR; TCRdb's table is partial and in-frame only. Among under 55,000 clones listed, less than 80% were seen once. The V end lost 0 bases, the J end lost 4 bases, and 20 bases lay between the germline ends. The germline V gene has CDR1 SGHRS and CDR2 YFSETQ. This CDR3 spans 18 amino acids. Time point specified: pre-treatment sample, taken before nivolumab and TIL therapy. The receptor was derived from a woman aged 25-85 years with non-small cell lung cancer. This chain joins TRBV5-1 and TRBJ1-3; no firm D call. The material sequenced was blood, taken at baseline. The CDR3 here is CASSLAHQGGRDGNTIYF. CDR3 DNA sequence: TGCGCCAGCAGCTTGGCCCACCAAGGAGGAAGAGACGGAAACACCATATATTTT.